This T cell receptor (beta chain) is from a study of tumor-infiltrating lymphocytes in oesophageal squamous cell carcinoma. MiXCR, applied by TCRdb to the PCR reads, yields one record per CDR3 protein. The table includes 15,000 to 20,000 distinct CDR3 sequences, 50% detected once. The germline V and J ends were trimmed by 0 bases and 0 bases, with 6 bases remaining between them. CDR1 MNHNY and CDR2 SVGAGI come from the germline V gene (reference sequence). CDR3 length: 14 amino acids. This clonotype was detected ten times or more. The sample was esophageal tumor tissue. The chain links TRBV6-6 to TRBJ2-7; D uncertain. The TCR was taken from a male donor with esophageal squamous cell carcinoma. In DNA, the CDR3 is TGTGCCAGCAGTTACTCTGGGTACTCCTACGAGCAGTACTTC. This sequence encodes CASSYSGYSYEQYF.